This T cell receptor beta chain was retrieved from a study of control samples from healthy donors and cancer patients. This CDR3 is 15 amino acids long. Germline loops: CDR1 SGHAT, CDR2 FQNNGV. The ends lost 5 bases at V and 1 base at J; junction bases unmatched: 3. Data came from immunoSEQ multiplex PCR; TCRdb stores just in-frame clones and leaves some out. The data hold 150,000 to 180,000 clones, with about 94% observed a single time. V gene TRBV11-2 combines with J gene TRBJ2-3; 10 bases fit TRBD2. Sequenced material: blood. This TCR was recovered from a man between 40 and 49 years old in good health. The CDR3 loop is CASSERGGRTDTQYF. The CDR3 DNA reads as TGTGCCAGCAGCGAGCGGGGGGGACGCACAGATACGCAGTATTTT.